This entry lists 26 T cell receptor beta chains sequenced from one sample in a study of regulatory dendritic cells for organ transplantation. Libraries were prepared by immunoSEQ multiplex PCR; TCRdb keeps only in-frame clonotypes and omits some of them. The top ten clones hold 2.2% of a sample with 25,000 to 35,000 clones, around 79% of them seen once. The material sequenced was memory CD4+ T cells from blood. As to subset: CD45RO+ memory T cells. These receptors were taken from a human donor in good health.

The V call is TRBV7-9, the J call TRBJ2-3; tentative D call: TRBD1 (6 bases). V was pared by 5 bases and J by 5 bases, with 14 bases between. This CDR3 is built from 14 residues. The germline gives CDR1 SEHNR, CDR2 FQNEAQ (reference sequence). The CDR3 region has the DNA TGTGCCAGCAGCGTTACTCGGGACATAGATACGCAGTATTTT. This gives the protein CASSVTRDIDTQYF.

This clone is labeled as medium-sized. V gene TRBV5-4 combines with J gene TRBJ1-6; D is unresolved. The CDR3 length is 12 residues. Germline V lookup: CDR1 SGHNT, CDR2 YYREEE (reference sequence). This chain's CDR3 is CAMSSYNSPLHF. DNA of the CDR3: TGTGCTATGAGCTCCTATAATTCACCCCTCCACTTT.

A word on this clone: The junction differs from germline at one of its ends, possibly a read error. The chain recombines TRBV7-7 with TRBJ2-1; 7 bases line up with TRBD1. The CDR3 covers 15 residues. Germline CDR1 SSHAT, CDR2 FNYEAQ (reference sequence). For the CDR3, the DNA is TGTGCTAGCAGCCCTGGGACAGTTTCTAACAATGAGCAGTTCTTC. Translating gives CASSPGTVSNNEQFF.

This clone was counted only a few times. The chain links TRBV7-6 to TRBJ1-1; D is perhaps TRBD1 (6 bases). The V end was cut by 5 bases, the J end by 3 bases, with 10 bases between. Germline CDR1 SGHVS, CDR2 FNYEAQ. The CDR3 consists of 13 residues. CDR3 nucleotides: TGTGCCAGCAGCGAACAGGGTTACACTGAAGCTTTCTTT. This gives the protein CASSEQGYTEAFF.

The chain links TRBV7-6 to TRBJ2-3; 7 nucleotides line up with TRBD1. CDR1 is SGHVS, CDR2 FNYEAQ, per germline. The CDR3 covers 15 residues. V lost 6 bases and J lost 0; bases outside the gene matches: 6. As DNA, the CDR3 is TGTGCCAGCAGATTTGGACAGGAGAGCACAGATACGCAGTATTTT. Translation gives CASRFGQESTDTQYF.

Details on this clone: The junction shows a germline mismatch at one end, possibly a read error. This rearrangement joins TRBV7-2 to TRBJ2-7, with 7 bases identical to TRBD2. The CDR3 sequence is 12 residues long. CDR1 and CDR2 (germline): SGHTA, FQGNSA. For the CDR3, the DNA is TGTGCCAGCAGCCTAGCGGACTACGAGCAGTACTTC. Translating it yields CASSLADYEQYF. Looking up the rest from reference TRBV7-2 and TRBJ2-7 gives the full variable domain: GAGVSQSPSNKVTEKGKDVELRCDPISGHTALYWYRQSLGQGLEFLIYFQGNSAPDKSGLPSDRFSAERTGGSVSTLTIQRTQQEDSAVYLCASSLADYEQYFGPGTRLTVT.

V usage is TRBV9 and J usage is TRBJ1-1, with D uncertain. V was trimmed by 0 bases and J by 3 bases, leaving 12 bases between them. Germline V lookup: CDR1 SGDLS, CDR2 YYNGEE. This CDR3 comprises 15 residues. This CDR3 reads CASSVDPQSDTEAFF. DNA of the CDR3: TGTGCCAGCAGCGTAGATCCCCAATCGGACACTGAAGCTTTCTTT.

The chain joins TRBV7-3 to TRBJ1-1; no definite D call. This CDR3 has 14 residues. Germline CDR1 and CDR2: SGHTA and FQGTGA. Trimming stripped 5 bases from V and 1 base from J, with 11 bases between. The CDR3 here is CASSPGLANTEAFF. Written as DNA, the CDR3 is TGTGCCAGCAGCCCCGGATTGGCGAACACTGAAGCTTTCTTT.

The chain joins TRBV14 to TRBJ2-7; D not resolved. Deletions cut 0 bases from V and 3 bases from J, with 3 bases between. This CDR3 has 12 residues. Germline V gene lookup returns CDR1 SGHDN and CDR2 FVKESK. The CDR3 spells CASSQDYYEQYF. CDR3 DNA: TGTGCCAGCAGCCAAGATTACTACGAGCAGTACTTC. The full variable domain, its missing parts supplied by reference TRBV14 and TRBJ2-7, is EAGVTQFPSHSVIEKGQTVTLRCDPISGHDNLYWYRRVMGKEIKFLLHFVKESKQDESGMPNNRFLAERTGGTYSTLKVQPAELEDSGVYFCASSQDYYEQYFGPGTRLTVT.

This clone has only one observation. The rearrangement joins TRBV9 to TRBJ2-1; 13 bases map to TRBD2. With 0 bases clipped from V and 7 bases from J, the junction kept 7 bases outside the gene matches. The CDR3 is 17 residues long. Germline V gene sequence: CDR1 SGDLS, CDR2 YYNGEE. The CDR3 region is CASSVAQTSGGLNEQFF. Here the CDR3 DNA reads TGTGCCAGCAGCGTAGCCCAGACTAGCGGGGGGCTTAATGAGCAGTTCTTC.

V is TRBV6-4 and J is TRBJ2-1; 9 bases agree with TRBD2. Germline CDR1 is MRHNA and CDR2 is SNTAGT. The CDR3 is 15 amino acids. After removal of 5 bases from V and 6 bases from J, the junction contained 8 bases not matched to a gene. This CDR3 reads CASSPAGGPVNEQFF. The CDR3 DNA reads TGTGCCAGCAGTCCGGCGGGGGGGCCCGTCAATGAGCAGTTCTTC.

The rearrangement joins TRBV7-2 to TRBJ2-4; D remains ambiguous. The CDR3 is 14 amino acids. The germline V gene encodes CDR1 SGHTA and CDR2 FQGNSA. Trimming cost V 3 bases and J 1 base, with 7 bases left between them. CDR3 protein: CASSLATAKNIQYF. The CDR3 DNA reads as TGTGCCAGCAGCTTGGCTACGGCCAAAAACATTCAGTACTTC.

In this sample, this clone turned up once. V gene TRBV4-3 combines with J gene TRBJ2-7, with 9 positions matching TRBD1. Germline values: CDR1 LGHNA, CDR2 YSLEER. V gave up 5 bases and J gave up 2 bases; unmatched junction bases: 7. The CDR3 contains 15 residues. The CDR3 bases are TGCGCCAGCAGCGTAGGCCGGGACAGGGCCTACGAGCAGTACTTC. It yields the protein CASSVGRDRAYEQYF.

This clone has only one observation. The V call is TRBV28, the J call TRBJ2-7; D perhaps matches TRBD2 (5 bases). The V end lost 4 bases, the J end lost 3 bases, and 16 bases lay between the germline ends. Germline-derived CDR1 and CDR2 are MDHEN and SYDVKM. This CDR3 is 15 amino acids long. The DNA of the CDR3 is TGTGCCAGCAGTTCCCCCCGGGGTGTTGGCTACGAGCAGTACTTC. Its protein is CASSSPRGVGYEQYF.

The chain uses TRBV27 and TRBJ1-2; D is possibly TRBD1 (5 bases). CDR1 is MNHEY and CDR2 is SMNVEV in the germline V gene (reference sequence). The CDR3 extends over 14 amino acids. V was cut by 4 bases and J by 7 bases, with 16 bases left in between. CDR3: CASSSGQNFRGYTF. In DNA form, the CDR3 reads TGTGCCAGCAGTTCCGGACAAAACTTCCGTGGCTACACCTTC.

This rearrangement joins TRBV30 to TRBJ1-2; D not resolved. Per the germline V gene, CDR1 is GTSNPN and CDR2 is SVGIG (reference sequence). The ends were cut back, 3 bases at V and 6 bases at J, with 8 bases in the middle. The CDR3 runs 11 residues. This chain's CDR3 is CAWSAHDGYTF. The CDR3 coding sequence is TGTGCCTGGAGCGCACATGATGGCTACACCTTC.

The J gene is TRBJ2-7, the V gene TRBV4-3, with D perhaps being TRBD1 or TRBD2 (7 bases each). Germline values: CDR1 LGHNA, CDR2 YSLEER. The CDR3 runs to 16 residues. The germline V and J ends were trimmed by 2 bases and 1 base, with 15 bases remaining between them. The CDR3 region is CASSQLDREGSYEQYF. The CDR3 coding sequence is TGCGCCAGCAGCCAACTAGACAGGGAGGGATCCTACGAGCAGTACTTC.

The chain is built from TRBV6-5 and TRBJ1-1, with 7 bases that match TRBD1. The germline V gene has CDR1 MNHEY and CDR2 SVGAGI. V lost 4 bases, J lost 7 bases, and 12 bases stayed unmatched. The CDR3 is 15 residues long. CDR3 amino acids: CASSSNFRGRSEAFF. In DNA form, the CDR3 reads TGTGCCAGCAGTTCCAACTTCAGGGGGAGAAGTGAAGCTTTCTTT.

CDR3 residues: CASSGRTSDYNEQFF. CDR3 coding DNA: TGTGCCAGCAGCGGAAGGACTAGCGACTACAATGAGCAGTTCTTC. V and J are TRBV5-4 and TRBJ2-1; 9 nucleotides agree with TRBD2. V was clipped by 4 bases and J by 3 bases; unmatched bases: 5. CDR1 is SGHNT and CDR2 is YYREEE in the germline V gene (reference sequence). The CDR3 has 15 amino acids. Full variable domain (remainder filled in from reference TRBV5-4 and TRBJ2-1): ETGVTQSPTHLIKTRGQQVTLRCSSQSGHNTVSWYQQALGQGPQFIFQYYREEENGRGNFPPRFSGLQFPNYSSELNVNALELDDSALYLCASSGRTSDYNEQFFGPGTRLTVL.

The CDR3 bases are TGTGCCAGCTCCAACCCTAGCAGATACAATGAGCAGTTCTTC. It codes for CASSNPSRYNEQFF. This rearrangement joins TRBV28 to TRBJ2-1, with D possibly matching TRBD2 (5 bases). CDR3 length: 14 residues. V was clipped by 8 bases and J by 4 bases, with 15 bases between them. CDR1 is MDHEN, CDR2 SYDVKM, per germline.

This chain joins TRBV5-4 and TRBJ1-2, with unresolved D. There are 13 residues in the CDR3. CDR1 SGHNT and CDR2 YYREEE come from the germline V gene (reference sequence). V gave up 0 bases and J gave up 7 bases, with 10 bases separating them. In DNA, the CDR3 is TGTGCCAGCAGCTTGGCCGGCAAGACTGGCTACACCTTC. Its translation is CASSLAGKTGYTF.

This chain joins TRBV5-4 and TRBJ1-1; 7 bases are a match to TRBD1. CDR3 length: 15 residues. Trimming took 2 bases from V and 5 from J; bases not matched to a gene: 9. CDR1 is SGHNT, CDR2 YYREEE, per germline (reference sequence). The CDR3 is CASSFLDRAVTEAFF. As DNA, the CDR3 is TGTGCCAGCAGCTTTCTCGACAGGGCCGTAACTGAAGCTTTCTTT.

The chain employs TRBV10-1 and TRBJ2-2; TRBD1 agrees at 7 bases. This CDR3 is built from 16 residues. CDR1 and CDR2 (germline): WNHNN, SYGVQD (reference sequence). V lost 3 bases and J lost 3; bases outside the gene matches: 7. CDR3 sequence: CASSDEGQSHTGELFF. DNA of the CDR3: TGCGCCAGCAGTGACGAGGGACAGTCTCACACCGGGGAGCTGTTTTTT.

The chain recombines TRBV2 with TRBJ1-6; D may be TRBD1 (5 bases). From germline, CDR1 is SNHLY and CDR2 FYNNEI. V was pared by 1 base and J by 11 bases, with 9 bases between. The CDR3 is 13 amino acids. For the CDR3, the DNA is TGTGCCAGCAGTGAAGAAAAGGGGCCACCCCTCCACTTT. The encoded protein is CASSEEKGPPLHF.

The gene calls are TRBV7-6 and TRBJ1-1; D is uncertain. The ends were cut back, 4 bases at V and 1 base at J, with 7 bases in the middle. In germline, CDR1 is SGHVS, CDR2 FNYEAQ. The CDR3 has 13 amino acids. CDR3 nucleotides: TGTGCCAGCAGCTCCTCAGCGAACACTGAAGCTTTCTTT. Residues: CASSSSANTEAFF.

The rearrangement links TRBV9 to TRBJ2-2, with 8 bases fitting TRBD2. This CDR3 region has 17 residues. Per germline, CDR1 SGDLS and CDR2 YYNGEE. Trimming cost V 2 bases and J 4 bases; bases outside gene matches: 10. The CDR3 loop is CASSVEDGTRATGELFF. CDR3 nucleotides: TGTGCCAGCAGCGTCGAGGACGGGACTAGGGCCACCGGGGAGCTGTTTTTT. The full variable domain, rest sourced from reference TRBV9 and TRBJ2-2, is DSGVTQTPKHLITATGQRVTLRCSPRSGDLSVYWYQQSLDQGLQFLIQYYNGEERAKGNILERFSAQQFPDLHSELNLSSLELGDSALYFCASSVEDGTRATGELFFGEGSRLTVL.